This T cell receptor beta chain was identified in a study of control samples from healthy donors and cancer patients. The germline V gene has CDR1 SQVTM and CDR2 ANQGSEA. The CDR3 has 17 amino acids. Trimming took 4 bases from V and 7 from J, leaving 28 bases between them. The assay was immunoSEQ multiplex PCR, and TCRdb's table has in-frame clones only and misses some. The sample includes about 110,000 clones, about 80% of them seen just once. Sequences were obtained from blood. This TCR derives from a man between 18 and 35 years old in good health. This chain joins TRBV29-1 and TRBJ1-2; D is ambiguous. This CDR3 reads CSVVTSGFGFFGSGYTF. DNA of the CDR3: TGCAGCGTTGTAACTTCGGGGTTTGGGTTTTTTGGGAGTGGCTACACCTTC.